The 14 T cell receptor beta chains given below trace back to one sample, sequenced in a study of T cell responses to AZD1222 COVID-19 vaccine. The assay was immunoSEQ multiplex PCR, and TCRdb's table has in-frame clones only and misses some. The top ten clones hold over 1.5% of a sample with over 150,000 clones, roughly 89% of them seen once. This specimen consisted of peripheral blood, obtained on day 0 of AZD1222 vaccination. The receptors derive from an adult in good health.

The chain joins TRBV7-6 to TRBJ2-3; D not certain. CDR1 and CDR2 (germline): SGHVS, FNYEAQ. The CDR3 contains 14 residues. V was pared by 10 bases and J by 0 bases, with 14 bases between. The CDR3 loop reads CATSPLESTDTQYF. The CDR3 DNA reads as TGTGCCACCTCCCCCCTGGAAAGCACAGATACGCAGTATTTT. The full variable domain, rest sourced from reference TRBV7-6 and TRBJ2-3, is GAGVSQSPRYKVTKRGQDVALRCDPISGHVSLYWYRQALGQGPEFLTYFNYEAQQDKSGLPNDRFSAERPEGSISTLTIQRTEQRDSAMYRCATSPLESTDTQYFGPGTRLTVL.

The V gene is TRBV24-1, the J gene TRBJ2-3; D not resolved. The CDR3 is 12 amino acids. The V gene's germline CDR1 is KGHDR and CDR2 SFDVKD. With 3 bases removed from V and 5 bases from J, the gap between germline ends came to 5 bases. The CDR3 DNA is TGTGCCACCAGTGATCCGTTAGATACGCAGTATTTT. Protein product: CATSDPLDTQYF.

As DNA, the CDR3 is TGTGCCAGCACCCTCGAACAGGGGGCCTCTAACTATGGCTACACCTTC. Protein sequence: CASTLEQGASNYGYTF. The rearrangement joins TRBV2 to TRBJ1-2; 9 positions agree with TRBD1. The CDR3 extends over 16 amino acids. The germline gives CDR1 SNHLY, CDR2 FYNNEI. The V and J ends lost 7 bases and 0 bases, in that order; junction bases with no gene match: 9.

J is TRBJ1-1 and V is TRBV6-2 or TRBV6-3; D might be TRBD1 (6 bases). Trimming stripped 5 bases from V and 1 base from J, with 11 bases between. This CDR3 region has 14 residues. Looked up from germline, CDR1 is MNHEY and CDR2 is SVGEGT. The CDR3 region has the DNA TGTGCCAGCAGTACCGGACAGACGAACACTGAAGCTTTCTTT. Translation gives CASSTGQTNTEAFF.

This rearrangement joins TRBV7-9 to TRBJ2-7; 9 nucleotides line up with TRBD2. CDR1 is SEHNR and CDR2 is FQNEAQ in the germline V gene (reference sequence). This CDR3 is 17 amino acids long. Trimming removed 5 bases from V and 3 bases from J; junction bases left unmatched: 14. The CDR3 DNA sequence: TGTGCCAGCAGCCCCTCACGGGCTAGCGGGAATCGCTACGAGCAGTACTTC. It is translated as CASSPSRASGNRYEQYF.

This clone was seen a single time. CDR3 region: CASSRSPGERYEQYF. CDR3 sequence (DNA): TGTGCCAGCAGTCGTTCCCCAGGGGAAAGATACGAGCAGTACTTC. The rearrangement uses TRBV6-5 and TRBJ2-7; D is possibly TRBD1 (6 bases). Germline V gene lookup returns CDR1 MNHEY and CDR2 SVGAGI. Trimming took off 5 bases at V and 4 bases at J, with 18 bases between the two ends. CDR3 length: 15 amino acids.

The chain employs TRBV6-5 and TRBJ1-3; D not resolved. Germline CDR1 MNHEY, CDR2 SVGAGI. This CDR3 contains 16 residues. Trimming left V 3 bases short and J 0 bases short, with 12 bases between. The CDR3 sequence: CASSYDGEYSGNTIYF. The CDR3 DNA follows: TGTGCCAGCAGTTATGACGGAGAGTACTCTGGAAACACCATATATTTT.

Written as DNA, the CDR3 is TGTGCCAGCAGCCAAGGGACAGCCTACTCTGGAAACACCATATATTTT. This translates into CASSQGTAYSGNTIYF. V and J are TRBV4-2 and TRBJ1-3; tentatively, D is TRBD1 (6 bases). V gave up 1 base and J gave up 0 bases, with 10 bases separating them. This CDR3 is 16 amino acids long. Germline V CDR1 and CDR2: LGHNA, YNFKEQ.

The CDR3 DNA reads TGTGCCAGCAGATTCGGGGGGGCGAACACCGGGGAGCTGTTTTTT. The encoded protein is CASRFGGANTGELFF. The J gene is TRBJ2-2, the V gene TRBV7-2, with 8 positions matching TRBD2. The germline gives CDR1 SGHTA, CDR2 FQGNSA. J lost 0 bases, V lost 6 bases, and 3 bases had no gene match. This CDR3 is 15 amino acids long.

This chain uses TRBV19 with TRBJ2-7; possible D gene TRBD2, 5 bases. Germline V lookup: CDR1 LNHDA, CDR2 SQIVND (reference sequence). Between the trimmed V and J ends, which lost 6 bases and 7 bases, there was a span of 19 bases. The CDR3 runs 14 residues. CDR3 in DNA: TGTGCCAGTAGCCCTGAGCGGACTGTGGGGGAGCAGTACTTC. Protein: CASSPERTVGEQYF.

The chain joins TRBV7-8 to TRBJ1-5; D may be TRBD1 (5 bases). Germline V CDR1 and CDR2: SGHVS, FQNEAQ. The CDR3 extends over 14 amino acids. V was clipped by 2 bases and J by 6 bases, with 11 bases between them. The CDR3 coding sequence is TGTGCCAGCAGCTTAAACGTTCAGGGTCAGCCCCAGCATTTT. It yields the protein CASSLNVQGQPQHF.

The genes are TRBV18 and TRBJ1-1; weak D call: TRBD1 (5 bases). The V end was cut by 0 bases, the J end by 10 bases, with 18 bases between. The CDR3 extends over 15 amino acids. The germline CDR1 and CDR2 sequences are KGHSH and LQKENI. In DNA form, the CDR3 reads TGTGCCAGCTCACCACCCAGGAGCAGGGAGGGGAGAGCTTTCTTT. Its protein is CASSPPRSREGRAFF.

The chain combines TRBV19 with TRBJ2-4; 8 bases fit TRBD1. The CDR3 is made up of 13 amino acids. V was pared by 5 bases and J by 6 bases, with 3 bases of the junction left unmatched. The germline CDR1 and CDR2 sequences are LNHDA and SQIVND (reference sequence). The DNA for the CDR3 is TGTGCCAGTAGTTGGGGGACAGGAAACATTCAGTACTTC. The encoded protein is CASSWGTGNIQYF. Full variable domain (remainder filled in from reference TRBV19 and TRBJ2-4): DGGITQSPKYLFRKEGQNVTLSCEQNLNHDAMYWYRQDPGQGLRLIYYSQIVNDFQKGDIAEGYSVSREKKESFPLTVTSAQKNPTAFYLCASSWGTGNIQYFGAGTRLSVL.

The V and J genes are TRBV7-2 and TRBJ2-1, with a tentative D call TRBD1 (5 bases). Germline V gene data show CDR1 as SGHTA and CDR2 as FQGNSA. The CDR3 extends over 14 amino acids. V lost 3 bases, J lost 12 bases, and 18 bases lay in between. DNA of the CDR3: TGTGCCAGCAGCTTCGGTGAAAGGGGCGTTGGGCAGTTCTTC. Protein product: CASSFGERGVGQFF.